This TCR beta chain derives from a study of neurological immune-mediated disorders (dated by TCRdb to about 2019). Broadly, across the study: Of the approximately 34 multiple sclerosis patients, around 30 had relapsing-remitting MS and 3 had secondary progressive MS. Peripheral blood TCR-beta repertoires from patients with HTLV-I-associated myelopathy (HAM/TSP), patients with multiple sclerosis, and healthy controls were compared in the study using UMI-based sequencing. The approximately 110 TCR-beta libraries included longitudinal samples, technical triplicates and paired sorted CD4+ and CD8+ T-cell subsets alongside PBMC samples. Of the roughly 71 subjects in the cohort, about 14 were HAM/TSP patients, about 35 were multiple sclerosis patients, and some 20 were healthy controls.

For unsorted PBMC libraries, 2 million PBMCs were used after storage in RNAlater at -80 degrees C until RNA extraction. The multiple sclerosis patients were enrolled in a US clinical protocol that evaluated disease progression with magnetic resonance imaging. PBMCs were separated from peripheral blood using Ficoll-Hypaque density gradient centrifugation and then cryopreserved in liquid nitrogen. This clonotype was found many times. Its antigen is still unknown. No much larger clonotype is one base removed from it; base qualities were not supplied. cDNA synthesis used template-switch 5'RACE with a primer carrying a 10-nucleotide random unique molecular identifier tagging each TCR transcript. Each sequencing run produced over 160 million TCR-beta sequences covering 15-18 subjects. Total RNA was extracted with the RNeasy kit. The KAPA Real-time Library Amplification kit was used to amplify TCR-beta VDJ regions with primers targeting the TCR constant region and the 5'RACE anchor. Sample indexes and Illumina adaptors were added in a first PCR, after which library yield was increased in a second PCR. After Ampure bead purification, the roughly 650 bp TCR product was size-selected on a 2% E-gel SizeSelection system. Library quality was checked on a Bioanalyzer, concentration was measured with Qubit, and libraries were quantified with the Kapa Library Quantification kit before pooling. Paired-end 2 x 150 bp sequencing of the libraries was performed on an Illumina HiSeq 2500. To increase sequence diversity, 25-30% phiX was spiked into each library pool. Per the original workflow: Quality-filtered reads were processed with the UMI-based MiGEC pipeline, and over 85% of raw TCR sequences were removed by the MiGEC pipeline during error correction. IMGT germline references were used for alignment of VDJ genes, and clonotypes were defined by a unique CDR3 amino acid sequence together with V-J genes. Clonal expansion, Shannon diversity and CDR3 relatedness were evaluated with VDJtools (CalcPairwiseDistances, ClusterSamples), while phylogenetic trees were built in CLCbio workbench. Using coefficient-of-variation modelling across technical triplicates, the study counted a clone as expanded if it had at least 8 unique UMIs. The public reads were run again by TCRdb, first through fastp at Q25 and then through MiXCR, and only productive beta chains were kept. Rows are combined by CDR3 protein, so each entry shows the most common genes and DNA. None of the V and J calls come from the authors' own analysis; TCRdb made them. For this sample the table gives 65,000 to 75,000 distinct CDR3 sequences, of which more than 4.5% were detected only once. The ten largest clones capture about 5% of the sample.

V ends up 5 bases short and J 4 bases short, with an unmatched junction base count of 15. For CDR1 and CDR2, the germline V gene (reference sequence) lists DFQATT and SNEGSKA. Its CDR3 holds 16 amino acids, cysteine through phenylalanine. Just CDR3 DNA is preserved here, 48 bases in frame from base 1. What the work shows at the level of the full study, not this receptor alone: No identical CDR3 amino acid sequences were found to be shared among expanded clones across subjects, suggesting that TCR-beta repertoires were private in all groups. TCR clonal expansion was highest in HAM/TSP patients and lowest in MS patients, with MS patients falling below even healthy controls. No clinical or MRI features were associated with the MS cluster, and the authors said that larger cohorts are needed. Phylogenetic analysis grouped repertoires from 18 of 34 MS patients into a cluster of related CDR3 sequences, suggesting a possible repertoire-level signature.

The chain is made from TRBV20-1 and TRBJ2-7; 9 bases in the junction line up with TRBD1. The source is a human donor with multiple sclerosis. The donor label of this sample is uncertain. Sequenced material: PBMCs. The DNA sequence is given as TGCAGTGCTGAAGCCACTCCGACAGGGACAGGGTACGAGCAGTACTTC. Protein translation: CSAEATPTGTGYEQYF.